These 14 T cell receptor beta chains were sequenced from one sample in a study of OX40 agonist ivuxolimab in advanced cancers. Sequencing used immunoSEQ multiplex PCR; TCRdb keeps in-frame clones, though not all of them. The table lists about 73,000 clones, around 90% of them singletons. The sample here was CD4+ or CD8+ T cells sorted from blood, taken in a trial of the OX40 agonist ivuxolimab. The receptors were gathered from an adult with an advanced solid tumor such as melanoma, head and neck, liver or kidney cancer.

This chain uses TRBV4-1 with TRBJ1-1; D remains unclear. This CDR3 spans 15 amino acids. CDR1 is MGHRA and CDR2 is YSYEKL in the germline V gene. V lost 7 bases to trimming and J lost 2 bases, with 17 bases between them. The CDR3 reads CASNEGRQLNTEAFF. DNA for the CDR3: TGCGCCAGCAACGAGGGCAGGCAACTCAACACTGAAGCTTTCTTT.

This chain joins TRBV5-1 and TRBJ2-5, with 16 nucleotides matching TRBD2. V was clipped by 4 bases and J by 4 bases; unmatched bases: 10. Germline V gene data show CDR1 as SGHRS and CDR2 as YFSETQ. The CDR3 runs to 18 residues. The CDR3 loop is CASSVGLAGGPGVETQYF. The CDR3 region has the DNA TGCGCCAGCAGCGTGGGACTAGCGGGAGGGCCAGGGGTAGAGACCCAGTACTTC. Full variable domain (missing parts from reference TRBV5-1 and TRBJ2-5): KAGVTQTPRYLIKTRGQQVTLSCSPISGHRSVSWYQQTPGQGLQFLFEYFSETQRNKGNFPGRFSGRQFSNSRSEMNVSTLELGDSALYLCASSVGLAGGPGVETQYFGPGTRLLVL.

The V call is TRBV30, the J call TRBJ2-1; D unclear. V was trimmed by 4 bases and J by 3 bases, leaving 10 bases between them. Germline V CDR1 and CDR2: GTSNPN, SVGIG (reference sequence). The CDR3 has 13 residues. CDR3 protein: CAWTEWDYNEQFF. The CDR3 DNA is TGTGCCTGGACGGAGTGGGACTACAATGAGCAGTTCTTC. The variable domain in full, with the rest retrieved from reference TRBV30 and TRBJ2-1, is SQTIHQWPATLVQPVGSPLSLECTVEGTSNPNLYWYRQAAGRGLQLLFYSVGIGQISSEVPQNLSASRPQDRQFILSSKKLLLSDSGFYLCAWTEWDYNEQFFGPGTRLTVL.

The chain links TRBV29-1 to TRBJ2-6; D is unresolved. Looked up from germline, CDR1 is SQVTM and CDR2 is ANQGSEA. Trimming left V 6 bases short and J 4 bases short, with 10 bases between. The CDR3 consists of 13 residues. Here the CDR3 reads CSVDLEGANVLTF. DNA for the CDR3: TGCAGCGTGGACCTTGAAGGGGCCAACGTCCTGACTTTC. Full variable domain (remainder filled in from reference TRBV29-1 and TRBJ2-6): SAVISQKPSRDICQRGTSLTIQCQVDSQVTMMFWYRQQPGQSLTLIATANQGSEATYESGFVIDKFPISRPNLTFSTLTVSNMSPEDSSIYLCSVDLEGANVLTFGAGSRLTVL.

The sample holds a few counts of this clone. The chain combines TRBV11-2 with TRBJ1-1; D may be TRBD1 (5 bases). CDR3 length: 15 residues. CDR1 and CDR2 (germline): SGHAT, FQNNGV. Trimming stripped 5 bases from V and 5 bases from J, with 18 bases between. The DNA for the CDR3 is TGTGCCAGCAGCCTCAGGGTCGTATCGGGGACTGAAGCTTTCTTT. Encoded protein: CASSLRVVSGTEAFF.

The chain uses TRBV7-2 and TRBJ2-7; D is perhaps TRBD2 (5 bases). The germline CDR1 and CDR2 sequences are SGHTA and FQGNSA. This CDR3 is built from 15 residues. Trimming removed 9 bases from V and 2 bases from J, with 20 bases in between. The CDR3 region has the DNA TGTGCCAGTCAGCCACCGCCGGGGAACACCTACGAGCAGTACTTC. Translation: CASQPPPGNTYEQYF.

The chain combines TRBV10-1 with TRBJ2-7; 7 bases are a match to TRBD2. J was trimmed by 5 bases and V by 3 bases; bases with no gene match: 7. Germline V lookup: CDR1 WNHNN, CDR2 SYGVQD (reference sequence). The CDR3 extends over 14 amino acids. Here the CDR3 DNA reads TGCGCCAGCAGTGATTCTGCGGGAGAGAACGAGCAGTACTTC. This encodes CASSDSAGENEQYF.

The rearrangement uses TRBV6-6 and TRBJ1-1; 8 bases are shared with TRBD1. Germline V gene lookup returns CDR1 MNHNY and CDR2 SVGAGI (reference sequence). The CDR3 has 15 amino acids. Losses at the gene ends were 6 bases for V and 0 bases for J; bases not matched to a gene: 6. CDR3 loop: CASSLRDRLNTEAFF. The CDR3 region has the DNA TGTGCCAGCAGCCTCAGGGACAGGCTGAACACTGAAGCTTTCTTT.

V and J are TRBV4-1 and TRBJ1-1, with 10 bases aligning to TRBD1. This CDR3 region has 18 residues. Germline CDR1 is MGHRA and CDR2 is YSYEKL. Trimming removed 7 bases from V and 5 bases from J; junction bases left unmatched: 19. The DNA of the CDR3 is TGCGCCAGCACCTCTACAATACCGGGACAGGGGCGTGGTACTGAAGCTTTCTTT. Translated, it gives CASTSTIPGQGRGTEAFF.

V gene TRBV11-3 combines with J gene TRBJ2-2; no firm D call. Trimming took 0 bases from V and 7 from J, leaving 3 bases between them. The CDR3 has 12 amino acids. Germline V CDR1 and CDR2: SGHNT, YENEEA. The CDR3, as DNA: TGTGCCAGCAGCTTAGAGGGCGGGGAGCTGTTTTTT. Its protein is CASSLEGGELFF.

The CDR3 loop reads CASSQDSGTGFRGYTF. The CDR3 region has the DNA TGTGCCAGCAGCCAAGATTCCGGGACAGGGTTTCGTGGCTACACCTTC. This sequence joins TRBV14 and TRBJ1-2; 9 bases map to TRBD1. The germline gives CDR1 SGHDN, CDR2 FVKESK. The CDR3 runs 16 residues. V was pared by 0 bases and J by 7 bases, with 9 bases of the junction left unmatched.

The V gene is TRBV19, the J gene TRBJ2-1; a weak D match, TRBD2 (5 bases). V dropped 5 bases and J dropped 0 bases, with 8 bases sitting between them. Germline V gene lookup returns CDR1 LNHDA and CDR2 SQIVND (reference sequence). CDR3 size: 14 residues. CDR3 sequence: CASSEGLSYNEQFF. Here the CDR3 DNA reads TGTGCCAGTAGTGAGGGCCTCTCCTACAATGAGCAGTTCTTC.

The rearrangement uses TRBV5-1 and TRBJ2-7, with 8 bases fitting TRBD1. Trimming took 2 bases from V and 3 from J; bases not matched to a gene: 4. Germline V lookup: CDR1 SGHRS, CDR2 YFSETQ. The CDR3 loop spans 14 amino acids. The CDR3 DNA is TGCGCCAGCAGCTTCACCGGACAGGGCTACGAGCAGTACTTC. It translates to CASSFTGQGYEQYF.

This chain links TRBV27 with TRBJ1-5; 9 nucleotides match TRBD1. The CDR3 has 14 amino acids. CDR1 is MNHEY, CDR2 SMNVEV, per germline (reference sequence). Losses at the gene ends were 5 bases for V and 7 bases for J; bases not matched to a gene: 6. The CDR3 spells CASSPGTGPQPQHF. Here the CDR3 DNA reads TGTGCCAGCAGTCCCGGGACAGGGCCCCAGCCCCAGCATTTT.